This T cell receptor (beta chain) was recovered during a study of T cell repertoires in cytomegalovirus infection (dated by TCRdb to the late 2010s). Regarding the study in general: Alongside well-studied HLA-B-restricted epitopes, the peptide stimulations were aimed at recently identified HLA-C-restricted CMV epitopes, whose presentation resists viral immunomodulation. The HLA type of each donor mattered for the analysis, because public TCR beta signatures pointed to carriage of CMV infection along with the matching HLA type.

The sample was run on an Illumina HiSeq 1500. The public sequencing data were trimmed at Q25 with fastp and processed into clonotypes with MiXCR by TCRdb, which kept only in-frame beta chains. Rows with one shared CDR3 protein collapse into an entry with the most common genes and DNA. Counted in this sample were some 590,000 distinct CDR3 sequences; just under 40% of them appeared once. Around 46% of the sample comes from the top ten. The germline V gene (reference sequence) yields MNHNY for CDR1 and SVGAGI for CDR2. The V end gives up 6 bases and the J end 13 bases, leaving 9 bases in the junction not matched to a gene. Spanning cysteine to phenylalanine, the CDR3 consists of 13 amino acids. Only CDR3 DNA remains: 39 bases, in frame from the first base. The treatment or condition label, as the study defines it: in vitro stimulation with specific CMV peptide epitopes to enrich CMV-specific T cells.

Overall results and qualifications from the work: In the ex vivo response, HLA-C-restricted CMV-specific TCR beta clonotypes were dominant, and in two of eight donors the single most frequent clonotype came from this HLA-C-restricted group. Cumulative frequency of public TCR beta family members discriminated carriers of CMV infection plus the relevant HLA type in this cohort and an independent roughly 350-donor cohort.

Regarding this clonotype: Which antigen it targets is not known. There are no base qualities to consult, and no much larger clone falls within one base.

Source: cultured PBMCs, taken from culture after CMV antigen stimulation. The chain is made from TRBV6-6 and TRBJ1-6, with 7 bases matching TRBD1. The TCR sequence derives from a human donor in good health (CMV status not recorded). Some clones in this sample may be carry-over from other donors' samples. The CDR3 in this case is CASSRGQTMPLHF. The nucleotides read TGTGCCAGCAGCCGGGGACAGACTATGCCCCTCCACTTT.